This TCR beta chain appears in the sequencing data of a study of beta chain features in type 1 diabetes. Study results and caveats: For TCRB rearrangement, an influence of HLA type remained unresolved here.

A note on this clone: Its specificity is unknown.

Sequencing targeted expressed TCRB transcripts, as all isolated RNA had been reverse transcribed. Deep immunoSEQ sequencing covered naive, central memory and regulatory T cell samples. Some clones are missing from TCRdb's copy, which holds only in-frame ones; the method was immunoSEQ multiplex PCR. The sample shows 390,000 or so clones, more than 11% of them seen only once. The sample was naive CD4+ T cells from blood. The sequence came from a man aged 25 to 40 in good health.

The CDR3 nucleotides are TGCGCCAGCAGCCAAGATGGTTATCCTAGCGGGAGAAATGAGCAGTTCTTC. Translation gives CASSQDGYPSGRNEQFF. V gene TRBV4-1 combines with J gene TRBJ2-1; TRBD2 matches at 10 bases. Looked up from germline, CDR1 is MGHRA and CDR2 is YSYEKL. This CDR3 contains 17 residues. Trimming removed 0 bases from V and 7 bases from J; junction bases left unmatched: 9.